The next 30 T cell receptor beta chains were all read from a single sample in a study of blood T cell repertoires in COVID-19. Assay used: immunoSEQ multiplex PCR; TCRdb lists only in-frame clones, some missing. In the table there are around 140,000 clones, about 90% of which are singletons. Material for sequencing was peripheral blood. All receptors derive from a man aged 50 to 60 with active COVID-19.

V is TRBV5-5 and J is TRBJ1-2; 10 positions agree with TRBD1. Germline-derived CDR1 and CDR2 are SGHKS and YYEKEE (reference sequence). V was clipped by 4 bases and J by 4 bases; unmatched bases: 7. The CDR3 is 15 amino acids. The CDR3 sequence is CASSAGTGEFYGYTF. CDR3 DNA sequence: TGTGCCAGCAGCGCCGGGACAGGGGAGTTCTATGGCTACACCTTC.

J is TRBJ2-3 and V is TRBV7-8, with TRBD2 identical over 10 bases. CDR1 is SGHVS and CDR2 is FQNEAQ in the germline V gene. V gave up 3 bases and J gave up 5 bases; unmatched junction bases: 8. The CDR3 has 16 amino acids. The CDR3: CASSFGTSGDIDTQYF. CDR3 in DNA: TGTGCCAGCAGCTTTGGAACTAGCGGGGATATAGATACGCAGTATTTT.

The rearrangement joins TRBV4-3 to TRBJ2-7; D possibly corresponds to TRBD2 (5 bases). Looked up from germline, CDR1 is LGHNA and CDR2 is YSLEER. The V end lost 0 bases, the J end lost 1 base, and 10 bases lay between the germline ends. CDR3 size: 15 residues. The chain's CDR3 is CASSQERAESYEQYF. CDR3 sequence (DNA): TGCGCCAGCAGCCAAGAGAGGGCAGAGTCCTACGAGCAGTACTTC.

This clone was detected a few times. The genes are TRBV5-4 and TRBJ1-4; D gene unclear. V was pared by 0 bases and J by 0 bases, with 12 bases between. CDR1 and CDR2 (germline): SGHNT, YYREEE (reference sequence). CDR3 length: 17 residues. Here the CDR3 reads CASSLGGSGTTNEKLFF. CDR3 sequence (DNA): TGTGCCAGCAGCTTGGGGGGATCCGGGACAACTAATGAAAAACTGTTTTTT.

This chain uses TRBV10-3 with TRBJ2-7; TRBD1 aligns across 8 bases. The germline CDR1 and CDR2 sequences are ENHRY and SYGVKD. V dropped 6 bases and J dropped 5; count of bases not matched to a gene: 18. The CDR3 is made up of 17 amino acids. CDR3 nucleotide sequence: TGTGCCATCAGGGCTCGACCTGAACCGGGACAGGAGAACGAGCAGTACTTC. Its protein product is CAIRARPEPGQENEQYF.

The chain links TRBV7-2 to TRBJ1-5, with D perhaps matching TRBD1 (6 bases). The CDR3 runs 17 residues. V was trimmed by 3 bases and J by 0 bases, leaving 15 bases between them. CDR1 is SGHTA, CDR2 FQGNSA, per germline. The CDR3 protein is CASSLTPRGYSNQPQHF. Here the CDR3 DNA reads TGTGCCAGCAGCTTGACGCCCAGGGGATATAGCAATCAGCCCCAGCATTTT.

The V and J genes are TRBV2 and TRBJ2-7, with 8 bases identical to TRBD2. The germline CDR1 and CDR2 sequences are SNHLY and FYNNEI. Germline trimming cut 6 bases from V and 3 bases from J; bases unmatched to any gene: 7. CDR3 length: 14 amino acids. The CDR3 spells CASRPYAGGYEQYF. The CDR3 nucleotides read TGTGCCAGCAGACCCTATGCGGGGGGCTACGAGCAGTACTTC.

This chain connects TRBV5-6 to TRBJ1-2; D ambiguous. The ends were cut back, 4 bases at V and 4 bases at J, with 11 bases in the middle. CDR1 and CDR2 (germline): SGHDT, YYEEEE. There are 13 residues in the CDR3. CDR3 nucleotides: TGTGCCAGCAGCATAACAGTCAGCTATGGCTACACCTTC. This encodes CASSITVSYGYTF.

The chain joins TRBV19 to TRBJ1-1, with 7 bases identical to TRBD1. This CDR3 is built from 14 residues. The V and J ends lost 5 bases and 9 bases, in that order; junction bases with no gene match: 12. CDR1 LNHDA and CDR2 SQIVND come from the germline V gene (reference sequence). The CDR3 protein is CASSSTGAQTKAFF. The CDR3 nucleotides are TGTGCCAGTAGTTCCACAGGGGCCCAGACAAAAGCTTTCTTT.

The V gene is TRBV7-2, the J gene TRBJ2-1; TRBD2 agrees at 9 bases. Germline assignment: CDR1 SGHTA and CDR2 FQGNSA. This CDR3 has 16 amino acids. The ends lost 6 bases at V and 5 bases at J; junction bases unmatched: 11. In DNA, the CDR3 is TGTGCCAGCAGTTGGCCCCTAGCGGGGAGGAACAATGAGCAGTTCTTC. Translation gives CASSWPLAGRNNEQFF.

The rearrangement uses TRBV2 and TRBJ1-5, with D maybe TRBD1 (6 bases). V was cut by 7 bases and J by 0 bases, with 10 bases left in between. The CDR3 length is 14 residues. Germline lookup yields CDR1 SNHLY and CDR2 FYNNEI. DNA for the CDR3: TGTGCCAGCAACAGACAGGTTAGCAATCAGCCCCAGCATTTT. It encodes CASNRQVSNQPQHF.

This clone is a singleton in its sample. The V and J genes are TRBV30 and TRBJ1-3; tentative D call: TRBD1 (5 bases). This CDR3 region has 15 residues. Germline CDR1 and CDR2: GTSNPN and SVGIG (reference sequence). V lost 2 bases to trimming and J lost 1 base, with 12 bases between them. CDR3 protein: CAWSRRTQSGNTIYF. The CDR3 region has the DNA TGTGCCTGGAGTCGAAGGACACAATCTGGAAACACCATATATTTT.

The chain uses TRBV11-2 and TRBJ2-4; possible D gene TRBD1, 5 bases. CDR3 length: 13 amino acids. The germline CDR1 and CDR2 sequences are SGHAT and FQNNGV. Trimming left V 4 bases short and J 11 bases short, with 15 bases between. The CDR3 DNA follows: TGTGCCAGCAGCTCCCAACAGGATCTACTTCAGTACTTC. It translates to CASSSQQDLLQYF.

This chain connects TRBV19 to TRBJ1-1; TRBD1 matches 8 bases. Trimming took 9 bases from V and 0 from J; bases not matched to a gene: 6. CDR3 length equals 14 residues. Germline V gene lookup returns CDR1 LNHDA and CDR2 SQIVND (reference sequence). The DNA of the CDR3 is TGTGCCAGCCGGACAGGGCGTGTGAACACTGAAGCTTTCTTT. Its protein product is CASRTGRVNTEAFF.

The chain is built from TRBV27 and TRBJ2-7, with 9 bases aligning to TRBD1. V was pared by 3 bases and J by 2 bases, with 5 bases of the junction left unmatched. The CDR3 has 15 amino acids. Germline V gives CDR1 MNHEY, CDR2 SMNVEV (reference sequence). CDR3 sequence (DNA): TGTGCCAGCAGTTTTACGGGACAGGGCCCCTACGAGCAGTACTTC. As protein: CASSFTGQGPYEQYF.

This rearrangement joins TRBV28 to TRBJ2-2; the match to TRBD2 covers 7 bases. Germline V lookup: CDR1 MDHEN, CDR2 SYDVKM. The CDR3 spans 14 residues. J was trimmed by 5 bases and V by 6 bases; bases with no gene match: 6. DNA for the CDR3: TGTGCCAGCAGCTCCTCGGGGGGTACCGGGGAGCTGTTTTTT. As protein: CASSSSGGTGELFF. The full variable domain, its missing parts supplied by reference TRBV28 and TRBJ2-2, is DVKVTQSSRYLVKRTGEKVFLECVQDMDHENMFWYRQDPGLGLRLIYFSYDVKMKEKGDIPEGYSVSREKKERFSLILESASTNQTSMYLCASSSSGGTGELFFGEGSRLTVL.

This rearrangement joins TRBV29-1 to TRBJ2-2, with 13 bases identical to TRBD2. Per germline, CDR1 SQVTM and CDR2 ANQGSEA. CDR3 size: 16 residues. The J segment lost 3 bases and the V segment lost 7 bases, leaving 8 bases of the junction unmatched. The CDR3 region is CSGVTSGGPHTGELFF. The DNA of the CDR3 is TGCAGCGGGGTGACTAGCGGGGGGCCACACACCGGGGAGCTGTTTTTT.

This sequence joins TRBV28 and TRBJ1-2; 9 bases match TRBD1. V gave up 5 bases and J gave up 5 bases; unmatched junction bases: 9. Germline V gene lookup returns CDR1 MDHEN and CDR2 SYDVKM. The CDR3 extends over 15 amino acids. DNA of the CDR3: TGTGCCAGCAGTGCCCTCGGGACAGGGTTTTATGGCTACACCTTC. Translated: CASSALGTGFYGYTF.

The chain links TRBV30 to TRBJ2-1, with a weak D call TRBD1 (6 bases). The V end lost 5 bases, the J end lost 6 bases, and 23 bases lay between the germline ends. Germline CDR1 and CDR2: GTSNPN and SVGIG (reference sequence). This CDR3 comprises 16 residues. The CDR3 protein is CAWGLCRGQVCNEQFF. DNA for the CDR3: TGTGCCTGGGGCCTCTGCAGGGGACAAGTTTGCAATGAGCAGTTCTTC.

The chain joins TRBV12-3 or TRBV12-4 to TRBJ2-5; TRBD2 aligns across 7 bases. With 7 bases clipped from V and 7 bases from J, the junction kept 9 bases outside the gene matches. The CDR3 contains 13 residues. The CDR3 DNA follows: TGTGCCAGCACCTCGGGAACGGGGGGGACCCAGTACTTC. The encoded protein is CASTSGTGGTQYF.

The chain combines TRBV3-1 (or the pseudogene TRBV3-2) with TRBJ2-5, with TRBD1 matching over 8 bases. Trimming cost V 4 bases and J 1 base; bases outside gene matches: 5. The germline gives CDR1 LGHDT, CDR2 YNNKEL (reference sequence). The CDR3 extends over 15 amino acids. The CDR3 loop reads CASSPTGAGQETQYF. In DNA form, the CDR3 reads TGTGCCAGCAGCCCGACAGGGGCGGGCCAAGAGACCCAGTACTTC.

The chain uses TRBV27 and TRBJ2-1; D is perhaps TRBD1 (5 bases). The V end was cut by 5 bases, the J end by 10 bases, with 18 bases between. In germline, CDR1 is MNHEY, CDR2 SMNVEV (reference sequence). This CDR3 is 14 amino acids long. CDR3 sequence: CASSQSRGAGEQFF. The CDR3 region has the DNA TGTGCCAGCAGTCAGTCTCGTGGGGCTGGGGAGCAGTTCTTC.

The chain combines TRBV29-1 with TRBJ2-5; 8 bases agree with TRBD1. The CDR3 contains 13 residues. Per germline, CDR1 SQVTM and CDR2 ANQGSEA. V gave up 7 bases and J gave up 4 bases; unmatched junction bases: 8. The CDR3 sequence: CSATRQGPETQYF. The CDR3 nucleotides read TGCAGCGCAACAAGACAGGGGCCAGAGACCCAGTACTTC.

This chain connects TRBV19 to TRBJ2-3; TRBD2 is a possible D gene (7 bases). This CDR3 comprises 20 residues. Trimming pared 0 bases from V and 2 bases from J, leaving 24 bases between. CDR1 is LNHDA and CDR2 is SQIVND in the germline V gene (reference sequence). CDR3 residues: CASSIDRRPGGDLYTDTQYF. Here the CDR3 DNA reads TGTGCCAGTAGTATAGATCGGCGGCCGGGGGGCGACTTATACACAGATACGCAGTATTTT.

The chain has TRBV9 and TRBJ2-2; 9 bases line up with TRBD2. The CDR3 runs 12 residues. Looked up from germline, CDR1 is SGDLS and CDR2 is YYNGEE. V lost 7 bases, J lost 9 bases, and 4 bases stayed unmatched. DNA of the CDR3: TGTGCCAGCGGGCTAGCGGGGAGGGAGCTGTTTTTT. Translated, it gives CASGLAGRELFF.

This chain connects TRBV29-1 to TRBJ2-1; 7 bases agree with TRBD2. The germline V gene has CDR1 SQVTM and CDR2 ANQGSEA. V dropped 5 bases and J dropped 2; count of bases not matched to a gene: 9. The CDR3 is made up of 15 amino acids. The CDR3 reads CSVLGPSGAYNEQFF. In nucleotides, the CDR3 is TGCAGCGTTCTGGGCCCTAGCGGAGCCTACAATGAGCAGTTCTTC.

This clone appeared a few times. The chain is built from TRBV5-4 and TRBJ1-6; TRBD1 matches at 9 bases. V lost 6 bases and J lost 9; bases outside the gene matches: 10. CDR1 SGHNT and CDR2 YYREEE come from the germline V gene (reference sequence). The CDR3 is made up of 15 amino acids. This CDR3 is CASTGPGQGGSPLHF. The CDR3 DNA reads as TGTGCCAGCACCGGGCCGGGACAGGGCGGTTCACCCCTCCACTTT.

V usage is TRBV5-8 and J usage is TRBJ1-3; the D gene is possibly TRBD1 (5 bases). The CDR3 totals 15 residues. CDR1 is SGHTS and CDR2 is YDEGEE in the germline V gene. The V end was cut by 5 bases, the J end by 0 bases, with 12 bases between. CDR3 sequence reads: CASRQQDLSGNTIYF. The CDR3 nucleotides read TGTGCCAGCAGACAACAGGATCTCTCTGGAAACACCATATATTTT.

The V and J genes are TRBV2 and TRBJ2-7, with TRBD1 matching 8 bases. The CDR3 contains 16 residues. Germline assignment: CDR1 SNHLY and CDR2 FYNNEI. V dropped 3 bases and J dropped 2; count of bases not matched to a gene: 9. CDR3 amino acids: CASSEAVTGVTYEQYF. CDR3 coding DNA: TGTGCCAGCAGTGAGGCTGTGACAGGGGTAACCTACGAGCAGTACTTC.

The V gene is TRBV11-2, the J gene TRBJ1-3; D is unresolved. V was cut by 3 bases and J by 4 bases, with 10 bases left in between. This CDR3 region has 14 residues. Per the germline V gene, CDR1 is SGHAT and CDR2 is FQNNGV. The CDR3 protein is CASSLRALGNTIYF. In DNA, the CDR3 is TGTGCCAGCAGCTTGAGGGCACTCGGAAACACCATATATTTT.